Listed here is a single TCR beta chain. CDR1 SGHRS and CDR2 YFSETQ come from the germline V gene. V shed 0 bases and J shed 2 bases, with 8 bases lying between them. The CDR3 totals 14 residues. TCRdb's copy holds only in-frame clones and misses some; the assay was immunoSEQ multiplex PCR. The sample yields approximately 3,000 clones, 75% to 85% seen once. This sample is part of a study of tumor T cells in aggressive B-cell lymphoma. The V gene is TRBV5-1, the J gene TRBJ1-1; no reliable D call. The TCR originated in an adult with diffuse large B cell lymphoma. Some clones in this sample may be carry-over from other donors' samples. The specimen sequenced was tumor tissue. The CDR3 DNA is TGCGCCAGCAGCTTGGACAGCCTAAACACTGAAGCTTTCTTT. It is translated as CASSLDSLNTEAFF.